This is a list of T cell receptor beta chains from one sample in a study of T-cell reconstitution after alpha-beta-depleted transplantation in children. TCRdb reanalysed the PCR reads using MiXCR and keeps one entry per CDR3 protein. The repertoire holds some 340,000 distinct CDR3 sequences, with approximately 10% as singletons. Sequences were derived from PBMCs from the stem cell graft donor, sampled from the stem cell graft. Source of these receptors: a human donor who donated a stem cell graft to a child with acute lymphoblastic leukemia. Both conserved end residues are part of each CDR3. The order of the fields is V gene, clone size, J gene, D gene, CDR3 DNA, CDR3 protein. The D gene is left open where the match is weak. Clone size appears in some rows only: once, few, many, or a class for an expanded clone.

v_call: TRBV12-3/TRBV12-4
clone_size: many
j_call: TRBJ2-7
d_call: -
cdr3_nt: TGTGCCAGCAGTGGAGGACAACCCTACGAGCAGTACTTC
cdr3_aa: CASSGGQPYEQYF

v_call: TRBV20-1
clone_size: few
j_call: TRBJ1-2
d_call: TRBD1
cdr3_nt: TGCAGTGCGGCCAGGGGGGGAGAACTTGTCTATGGCTACACCTTC
cdr3_aa: CSAARGGELVYGYTF

v_call: TRBV19
clone_size: -
j_call: TRBJ2-1
d_call: TRBD2
cdr3_nt: TGTGCCACCCGTCTAGCGGTTTCTCCCTACAATGAGCAGTTCTTC
cdr3_aa: CATRLAVSPYNEQFF

v_call: TRBV24-1
clone_size: many
j_call: TRBJ2-7
d_call: TRBD1
cdr3_nt: TGTGCCACCAGTGACGGACAGGGCGACTACGAGCAGTACTTC
cdr3_aa: CATSDGQGDYEQYF

v_call: TRBV4-2
clone_size: -
j_call: TRBJ2-3
d_call: TRBD2
cdr3_nt: TGTGCCAGCAGCCAAGAAGCGGGAGGCCCGACAGATACGCAGTATTTT
cdr3_aa: CASSQEAGGPTDTQYF

v_call: TRBV28
clone_size: -
j_call: TRBJ2-1
d_call: TRBD2
cdr3_nt: TGTGCCAGCAGTACGGGCCGCGGGAGTCCCTACAATGAGCAGTTCTTC
cdr3_aa: CASSTGRGSPYNEQFF

v_call: TRBV3-1
clone_size: many
j_call: TRBJ1-5
d_call: -
cdr3_nt: TGTGCCAGCAGCCAAGATCCCAACTCTAATCAGCCCCAGCATTTT
cdr3_aa: CASSQDPNSNQPQHF

v_call: TRBV7-3
clone_size: -
j_call: TRBJ2-1
d_call: TRBD2
cdr3_nt: TGTGCCAGCAGCCCCGCTAGCGGGAGGGACAATGAGCAGTTCTTC
cdr3_aa: CASSPASGRDNEQFF

v_call: TRBV2
clone_size: few
j_call: TRBJ2-7
d_call: -
cdr3_nt: TGTGCCAGCAGTGAATACAGGCGACCCTACGAGCAGTACTTC
cdr3_aa: CASSEYRRPYEQYF

v_call: TRBV4-3
clone_size: few
j_call: TRBJ2-7
d_call: -
cdr3_nt: TGCGCCAGCAGCCAAGGTGCAGGGGACGAGCAGTACTTC
cdr3_aa: CASSQGAGDEQYF

v_call: TRBV7-3
clone_size: -
j_call: TRBJ2-3
d_call: TRBD2
cdr3_nt: TGTGCCAGTGCCGTAAGGGGAAGTGGAGGGACTAGCGGGCTCTCGGGTAGAGATACGCAGTATTTT
cdr3_aa: CASAVRGSGGTSGLSGRDTQYF

v_call: TRBV2
clone_size: many
j_call: TRBJ1-1
d_call: -
cdr3_nt: TGTGCCAGCAGTGTAGGGGGTCCGAACACTGAAGCTTTCTTT
cdr3_aa: CASSVGGPNTEAFF

v_call: TRBV3-1
clone_size: -
j_call: TRBJ1-6
d_call: TRBD1
cdr3_nt: TGTGCCAGCAGCCGCCGACAGGGTGCCTATAATTCACCCCTCCACTTT
cdr3_aa: CASSRRQGAYNSPLHF

v_call: TRBV7-9
clone_size: few
j_call: TRBJ2-1
d_call: -
cdr3_nt: TGTGCCAGCAGCCGGGGATCCGGGGCGATGCGGGGTGAGCAGTTCTTC
cdr3_aa: CASSRGSGAMRGEQFF

v_call: TRBV7-2
clone_size: many
j_call: TRBJ1-5
d_call: TRBD1
cdr3_nt: TGTGCCAGCAGCCCCGGGACAGCTCATCAGCCCCAGCATTTT
cdr3_aa: CASSPGTAHQPQHF

v_call: TRBV4-3
clone_size: few
j_call: TRBJ2-3
d_call: TRBD1
cdr3_nt: TGCGCCAGCAGCCGCCGACCGTACTCAGGGACAGGGAGCACAGATACGCAGTATTTT
cdr3_aa: CASSRRPYSGTGSTDTQYF

v_call: TRBV12-3/TRBV12-4
clone_size: few
j_call: TRBJ2-7
d_call: -
cdr3_nt: TGTGCCAGCAGTTTGCCAGGGCCCGACGAGCAGTACTTC
cdr3_aa: CASSLPGPDEQYF

v_call: TRBV7-9
clone_size: -
j_call: TRBJ2-3
d_call: -
cdr3_nt: TGTGCCAGCAGCTTATCGCTGACCGCAGATACGCAGTATTTT
cdr3_aa: CASSLSLTADTQYF

v_call: TRBV4-3
clone_size: few
j_call: TRBJ2-7
d_call: -
cdr3_nt: TGCGCCAGCAGCCTGGACGGGTTTGTGGAGCAGTACTTC
cdr3_aa: CASSLDGFVEQYF

v_call: TRBV5-1
clone_size: few
j_call: TRBJ1-5
d_call: -
cdr3_nt: TGCGCCAGCAGCAGGGACACCGACCAGCCCCAGCATTTT
cdr3_aa: CASSRDTDQPQHF

v_call: TRBV6-1
clone_size: -
j_call: TRBJ1-2
d_call: -
cdr3_nt: TGTGCCAGCAGGATCGCGGCAGATCGTGGCTACACCTTC
cdr3_aa: CASRIAADRGYTF

v_call: TRBV20-1
clone_size: few
j_call: TRBJ2-7
d_call: -
cdr3_nt: TGCAGTGCTAGAAACGGGGGCAAGGTCGAGCAGTACTTC
cdr3_aa: CSARNGGKVEQYF

v_call: TRBV29-1
clone_size: many
j_call: TRBJ2-1
d_call: -
cdr3_nt: TGCAGCGTTGAATACGGGCTAGCGCCCAATGAGCAGTTCTTC
cdr3_aa: CSVEYGLAPNEQFF

v_call: TRBV20-1
clone_size: few
j_call: TRBJ1-5
d_call: -
cdr3_nt: TGCAGCCAGGGGTGGGGGAATCAGCCCCAGCATTTT
cdr3_aa: CSQGWGNQPQHF

v_call: TRBV29-1
clone_size: many
j_call: TRBJ2-5
d_call: -
cdr3_nt: TGCAGCGTTGCTCTGCCGGGGTCAGCTCAAGAGACCCAGTACTTC
cdr3_aa: CSVALPGSAQETQYF

v_call: TRBV4-3
clone_size: -
j_call: TRBJ2-1
d_call: TRBD2
cdr3_nt: TGCGCCAGCAGCCAGCGCGGACTAGCGGGAAGGAGCTTC
cdr3_aa: CASSQRGLAGRSF

v_call: TRBV7-7
clone_size: few
j_call: TRBJ2-7
d_call: -
cdr3_nt: TGTGCTAGCAGCCCCCGGGACGGTCTTTGGGAGCAGTACTTC
cdr3_aa: CASSPRDGLWEQYF

v_call: TRBV20-1
clone_size: -
j_call: TRBJ2-3
d_call: -
cdr3_nt: TGCAGTGCTAGTCCCCCATCCCGCACAGATACGCAGTATTTT
cdr3_aa: CSASPPSRTDTQYF

v_call: TRBV11-1
clone_size: few
j_call: TRBJ1-4
d_call: TRBD1
cdr3_nt: TGTGCCAGCAGCGCCGGACAGGGGGCGCGAAGAACTAATGAAAAACTGTTTTTT
cdr3_aa: CASSAGQGARRTNEKLFF

v_call: TRBV12-3/TRBV12-4
clone_size: -
j_call: TRBJ2-5
d_call: TRBD2
cdr3_nt: TGTGCCAGCAGTTGGGGGGGTTGGGCCCCGGGAGAGACCCAGTACTTC
cdr3_aa: CASSWGGWAPGETQYF

v_call: TRBV29-1
clone_size: few
j_call: TRBJ2-2
d_call: -
cdr3_nt: TGCAGCGTTACTAGCGGAGGGGGCCACGGGGAGCTGTTTTTT
cdr3_aa: CSVTSGGGHGELFF